The rows below give T cell receptor beta chains drawn from one sample of a study of shared clonotypes between healthy human individuals. The assay was immunoSEQ multiplex PCR, and TCRdb's table has in-frame clones only and misses some. This sample yields almost 750,000 clones, of which roughly 72% are seen a single time; under 2% belongs to the top ten. The sample taken for sequencing was memory CD4+ T cells sorted from blood. These receptors were collected from a woman under 40 in good health. Each CDR3 is given with its conserved first and last residue. A D gene is named only where the DNA matches it firmly. Clone size is given for some rows only: seen once, a few or many times, or a class if the clone is expanded.

CDR3 DNA: TGTGCCAGCAGTGAATTTTACGAGCAGTACTTC
CDR3 protein: CASSEFYEQYF
D gene: NA
J gene: TRBJ2-7
clone size: many
V gene: TRBV6-1

CDR3 DNA: TGTGCCAGCAGCAGAGGGACAGGCCCTTACGAGCAGTACTTC
CDR3 protein: CASSRGTGPYEQYF
D gene: NA
J gene: TRBJ2-7
clone size: NA
V gene: TRBV21-1

CDR3 DNA: TGTGCCAGTAGGTCGACTAGCGGGGTCTCCTACGAGCAGTACTTC
CDR3 protein: CASRSTSGVSYEQYF
D gene: TRBD2
J gene: TRBJ2-7
clone size: NA
V gene: TRBV19

CDR3 DNA: TGTGCCAGCCACGAGGCCCTCGACTATGGCTACACCTTC
CDR3 protein: CASHEALDYGYTF
D gene: NA
J gene: TRBJ1-2
clone size: once
V gene: TRBV28

CDR3 DNA: TGTGCCAGCAGTGAAGCGGGGGCCTCCTACGAGCAGTACTTC
CDR3 protein: CASSEAGASYEQYF
D gene: NA
J gene: TRBJ2-7
clone size: NA
V gene: TRBV2

CDR3 DNA: TGTGCCAGCACCCCCGGGGGGGGTGCTAACTATGGCTACACCTTC
CDR3 protein: CASTPGGGANYGYTF
D gene: NA
J gene: TRBJ1-2
clone size: NA
V gene: TRBV28

CDR3 DNA: TGTGCCAGCAGTTTTGTAGCAGAAACTGAAGCTTTCTTT
CDR3 protein: CASSFVAETEAFF
D gene: NA
J gene: TRBJ1-1
clone size: NA
V gene: TRBV28

CDR3 DNA: TGTGCCAGTAGCCGTTGGACTAGCGGCCCCAAGATCAACAATGAGCAGTTCTTC
CDR3 protein: CASSRWTSGPKINNEQFF
D gene: TRBD2
J gene: TRBJ2-1
clone size: NA
V gene: TRBV19

CDR3 DNA: TGTGCCAGCAGTGTAAGACTAGGGGGCAGTTACGAGCAGTACTTC
CDR3 protein: CASSVRLGGSYEQYF
D gene: NA
J gene: TRBJ2-7
clone size: NA
V gene: TRBV27

CDR3 DNA: TGTGCCAGCAGCTTGGGGGGAGTCAATCAGCCCCAGCATTTT
CDR3 protein: CASSLGGVNQPQHF
D gene: NA
J gene: TRBJ1-5
clone size: once
V gene: TRBV5-4

CDR3 DNA: TGTGCCAGCAGCTTAGCCAGGACGTCCTACAATGAGCAGTTCTTC
CDR3 protein: CASSLARTSYNEQFF
D gene: NA
J gene: TRBJ2-1
clone size: NA
V gene: TRBV7-2

CDR3 DNA: TGTGCCAAGACTAGCGGGAGGGGGGAGACCCAGTACTTC
CDR3 protein: CAKTSGRGETQYF
D gene: TRBD2
J gene: TRBJ2-5
clone size: NA
V gene: TRBV6-1

CDR3 DNA: TGTGCCTGGACAGGGGGCACCTACGAGCAGTACTTC
CDR3 protein: CAWTGGTYEQYF
D gene: TRBD1
J gene: TRBJ2-7
clone size: few
V gene: TRBV30